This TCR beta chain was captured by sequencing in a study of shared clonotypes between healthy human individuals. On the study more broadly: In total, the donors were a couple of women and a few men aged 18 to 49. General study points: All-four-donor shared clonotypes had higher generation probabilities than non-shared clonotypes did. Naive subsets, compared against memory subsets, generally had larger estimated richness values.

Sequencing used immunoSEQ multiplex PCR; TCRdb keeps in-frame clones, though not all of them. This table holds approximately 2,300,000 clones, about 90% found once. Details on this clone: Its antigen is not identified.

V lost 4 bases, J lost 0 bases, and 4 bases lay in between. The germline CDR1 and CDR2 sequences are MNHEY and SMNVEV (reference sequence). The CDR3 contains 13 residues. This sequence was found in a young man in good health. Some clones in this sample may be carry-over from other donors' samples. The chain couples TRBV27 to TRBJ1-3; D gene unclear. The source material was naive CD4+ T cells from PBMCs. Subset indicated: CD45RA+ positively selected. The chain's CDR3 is CASSSYSGNTIYF. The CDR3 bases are TGTGCCAGCAGTTCCTACTCTGGAAACACCATATATTTT.